The clone carrying this T cell receptor (beta chain) has only one observation. These data originate in a study of technical replicates of blood from several donors. Clones were read by immunoSEQ multiplex PCR, and TCRdb kept only the in-frame ones, dropping some. The table lists 55,000 to 80,000 clones, around 97% of them singletons. This CDR3 spans 16 amino acids. V was trimmed by 0 bases and J by 7 bases, leaving 15 bases between them. Per germline, CDR1 ENHRY and CDR2 SYGVKD. This receptor was taken from a human donor in good health. Input material: T cells isolated from PBMCs. The chain couples TRBV10-3 to TRBJ1-4; D perhaps matches TRBD1 (6 bases). In DNA, the CDR3 is TGTGCCATCAGTGAGTCGACTGGCAGGGGAGCTGAAAAACTGTTTTTT. Residues: CAISESTGRGAEKLFF.